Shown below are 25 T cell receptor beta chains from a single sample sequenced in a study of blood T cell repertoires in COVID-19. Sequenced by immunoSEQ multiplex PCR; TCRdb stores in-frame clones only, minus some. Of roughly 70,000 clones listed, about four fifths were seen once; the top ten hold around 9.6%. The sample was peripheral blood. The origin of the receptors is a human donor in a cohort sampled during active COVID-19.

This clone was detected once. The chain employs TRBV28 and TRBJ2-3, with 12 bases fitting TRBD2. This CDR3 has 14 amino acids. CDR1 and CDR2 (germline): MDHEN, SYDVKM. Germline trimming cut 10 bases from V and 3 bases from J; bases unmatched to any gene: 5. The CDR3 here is CATRTSGVTDTQYF. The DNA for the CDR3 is TGTGCCACCAGGACTAGCGGGGTGACAGATACGCAGTATTTT.

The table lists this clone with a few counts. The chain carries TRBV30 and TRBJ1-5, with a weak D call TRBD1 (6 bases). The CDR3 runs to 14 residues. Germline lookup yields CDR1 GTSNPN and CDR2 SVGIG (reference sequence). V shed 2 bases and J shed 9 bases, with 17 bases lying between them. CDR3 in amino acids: CAWSPGQRQTPQHF. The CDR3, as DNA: TGTGCCTGGAGTCCCGGACAGCGCCAAACGCCCCAGCATTTT.

The CDR3 nucleotides read TGTGCCAGCAGCTTAACTGGACTAGCGGGAGGACATGAGCAGTTCTTC. Amino acid sequence: CASSLTGLAGGHEQFF. The V gene is TRBV7-3, the J gene TRBJ2-1; 14 bases agree with TRBD2. Germline loops: CDR1 SGHTA, CDR2 FQGTGA. The CDR3 has 16 residues. V lost 0 bases to trimming and J lost 8 bases; unmatched junction nucleotides: 3.

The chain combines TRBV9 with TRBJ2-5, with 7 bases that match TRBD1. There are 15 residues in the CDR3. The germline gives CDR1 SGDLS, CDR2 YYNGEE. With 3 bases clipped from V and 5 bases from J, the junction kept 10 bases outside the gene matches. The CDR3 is CASSGTGVKLETQYF. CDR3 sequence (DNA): TGTGCCAGCAGCGGTACAGGGGTAAAATTGGAGACCCAGTACTTC.

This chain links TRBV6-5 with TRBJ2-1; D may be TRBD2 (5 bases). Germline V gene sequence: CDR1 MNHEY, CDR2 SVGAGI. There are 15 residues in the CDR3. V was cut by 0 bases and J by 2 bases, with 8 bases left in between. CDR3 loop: CASSYSWETYNEQFF. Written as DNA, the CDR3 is TGTGCCAGCAGTTACTCATGGGAGACCTACAATGAGCAGTTCTTC.

CDR3 in amino acids: CASSLGTSGVKETQYF. CDR3 bases: TGCGCCAGCAGCTTGGGGACTAGCGGGGTAAAAGAGACCCAGTACTTC. The rearrangement joins TRBV5-1 to TRBJ2-5; TRBD2 aligns across 12 bases. This CDR3 region has 16 residues. V lost 0 bases, J lost 3 bases, and 3 bases stayed unmatched. Germline V gives CDR1 SGHRS, CDR2 YFSETQ. Full variable domain (outside the CDR3, taken from reference TRBV5-1 and TRBJ2-5): KAGVTQTPRYLIKTRGQQVTLSCSPISGHRSVSWYQQTPGQGLQFLFEYFSETQRNKGNFPGRFSGRQFSNSRSEMNVSTLELGDSALYLCASSLGTSGVKETQYFGPGTRLLVL.

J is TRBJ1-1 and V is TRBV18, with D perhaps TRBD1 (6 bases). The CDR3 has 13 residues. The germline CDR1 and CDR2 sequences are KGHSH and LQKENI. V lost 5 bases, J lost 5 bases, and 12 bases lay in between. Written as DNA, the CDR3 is TGTGCCAGCTCAGGGGGGGGCGCAACTGAAGCTTTCTTT. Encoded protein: CASSGGGATEAFF.

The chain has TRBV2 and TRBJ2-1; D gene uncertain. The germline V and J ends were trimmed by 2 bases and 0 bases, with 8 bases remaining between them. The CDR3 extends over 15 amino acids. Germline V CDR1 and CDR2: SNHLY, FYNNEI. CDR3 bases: TGTGCCAGCAGTGAACAGGCCCGCTCCTACAATGAGCAGTTCTTC. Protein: CASSEQARSYNEQFF.

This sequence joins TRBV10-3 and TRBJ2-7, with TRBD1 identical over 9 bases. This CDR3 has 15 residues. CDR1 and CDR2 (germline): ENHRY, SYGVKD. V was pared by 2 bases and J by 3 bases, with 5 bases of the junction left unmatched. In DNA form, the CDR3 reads TGTGCCATCAGTGAGCCGGACAGGGGTGTCTACGAGCAGTACTTC. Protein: CAISEPDRGVYEQYF.

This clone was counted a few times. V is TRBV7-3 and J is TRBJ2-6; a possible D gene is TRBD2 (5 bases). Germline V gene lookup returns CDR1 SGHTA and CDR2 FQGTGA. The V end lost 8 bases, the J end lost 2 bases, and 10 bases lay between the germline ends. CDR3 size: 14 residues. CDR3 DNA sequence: TGTGCCAGCGCGGACGGGACTGGGGCCAACGTCCTGACTTTC. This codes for CASADGTGANVLTF.

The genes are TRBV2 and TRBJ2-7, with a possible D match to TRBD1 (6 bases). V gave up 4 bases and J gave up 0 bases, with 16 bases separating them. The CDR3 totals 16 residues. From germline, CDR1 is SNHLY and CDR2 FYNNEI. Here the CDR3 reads CASSGGWGLSSYEQYF. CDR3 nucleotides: TGTGCCAGCAGTGGGGGGTGGGGGCTAAGCTCCTACGAGCAGTACTTC.

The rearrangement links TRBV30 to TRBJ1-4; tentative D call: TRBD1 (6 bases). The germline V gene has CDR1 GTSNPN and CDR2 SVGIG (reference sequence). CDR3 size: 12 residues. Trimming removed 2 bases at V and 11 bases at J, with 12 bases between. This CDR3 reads CAWSIKGGKLFF. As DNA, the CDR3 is TGTGCCTGGAGTATAAAGGGGGGGAAACTGTTTTTT.

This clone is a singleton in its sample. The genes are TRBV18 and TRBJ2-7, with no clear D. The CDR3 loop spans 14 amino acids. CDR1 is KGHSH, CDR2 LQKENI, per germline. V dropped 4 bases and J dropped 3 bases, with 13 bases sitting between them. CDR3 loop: CASSRTGGYYEQYF. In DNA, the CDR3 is TGTGCCAGCTCACGAACCGGCGGCTACTACGAGCAGTACTTC.

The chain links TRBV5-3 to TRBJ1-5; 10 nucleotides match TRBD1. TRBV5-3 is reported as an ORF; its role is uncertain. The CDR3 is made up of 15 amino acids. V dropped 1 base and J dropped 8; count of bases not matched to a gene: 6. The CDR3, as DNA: TGTGCCAGAAGCTTGTATGGGACAGGGGTTGAGCCCCAGCATTTT. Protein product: CARSLYGTGVEPQHF.

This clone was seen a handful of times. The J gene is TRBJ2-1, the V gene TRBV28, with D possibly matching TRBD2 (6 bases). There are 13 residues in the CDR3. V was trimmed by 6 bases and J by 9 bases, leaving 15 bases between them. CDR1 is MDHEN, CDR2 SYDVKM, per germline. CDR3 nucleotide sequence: TGTGCCAGCAGAGGGAGCGGGTCTCGTGAGCAGTTCTTC. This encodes CASRGSGSREQFF. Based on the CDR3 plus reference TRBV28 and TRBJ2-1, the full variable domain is DVKVTQSSRYLVKRTGEKVFLECVQDMDHENMFWYRQDPGLGLRLIYFSYDVKMKEKGDIPEGYSVSREKKERFSLILESASTNQTSMYLCASRGSGSREQFFGPGTRLTVL.

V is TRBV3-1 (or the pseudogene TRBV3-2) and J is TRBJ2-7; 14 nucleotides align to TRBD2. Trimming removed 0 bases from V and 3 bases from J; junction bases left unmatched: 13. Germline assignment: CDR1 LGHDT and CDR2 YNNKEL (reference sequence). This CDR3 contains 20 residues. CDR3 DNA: TGTGCCAGCAGCCAAGAAAGGAGAGGGACTAGCGGGAGCCCCGGCTACGAGCAGTACTTC. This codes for CASSQERRGTSGSPGYEQYF.

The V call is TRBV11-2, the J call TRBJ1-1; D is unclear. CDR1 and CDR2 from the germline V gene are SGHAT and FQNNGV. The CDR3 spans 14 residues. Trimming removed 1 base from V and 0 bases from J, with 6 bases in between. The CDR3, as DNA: TGTGCCAGCAGCTTAGGGGGAGTGAACACTGAAGCTTTCTTT. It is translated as CASSLGGVNTEAFF.

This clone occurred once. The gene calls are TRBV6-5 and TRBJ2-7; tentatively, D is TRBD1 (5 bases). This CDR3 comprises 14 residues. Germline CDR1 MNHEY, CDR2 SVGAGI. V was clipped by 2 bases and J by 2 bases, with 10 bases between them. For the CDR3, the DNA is TGTGCCAGCAGTTACCGGACAACAGCCTACGAGCAGTACTTC. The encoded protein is CASSYRTTAYEQYF.

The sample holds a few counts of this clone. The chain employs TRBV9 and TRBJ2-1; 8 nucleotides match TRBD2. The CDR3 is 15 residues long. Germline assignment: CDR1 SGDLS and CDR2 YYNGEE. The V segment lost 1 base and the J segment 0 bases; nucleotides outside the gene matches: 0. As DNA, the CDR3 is TGTGCCAGCAGCGTAAGCGGGAGCTCCTACAATGAGCAGTTCTTC. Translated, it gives CASSVSGSSYNEQFF.

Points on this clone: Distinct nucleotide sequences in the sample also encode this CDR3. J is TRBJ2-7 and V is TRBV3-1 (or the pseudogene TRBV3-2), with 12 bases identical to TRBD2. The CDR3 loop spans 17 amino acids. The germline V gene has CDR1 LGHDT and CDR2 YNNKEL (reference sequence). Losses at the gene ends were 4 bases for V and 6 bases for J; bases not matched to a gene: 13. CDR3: CASSRLAGAEWCREQYF. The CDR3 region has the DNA TGTGCCAGCAGCCGACTAGCGGGAGCTGAGTGGTGTCGCGAGCAGTACTTC.

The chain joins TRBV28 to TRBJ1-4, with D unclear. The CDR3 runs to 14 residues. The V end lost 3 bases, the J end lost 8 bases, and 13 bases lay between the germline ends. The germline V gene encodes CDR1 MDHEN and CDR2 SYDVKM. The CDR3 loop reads CASSLQSVREKLFF. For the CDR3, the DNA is TGTGCCAGCAGTTTGCAGTCAGTTCGCGAAAAACTGTTTTTT.

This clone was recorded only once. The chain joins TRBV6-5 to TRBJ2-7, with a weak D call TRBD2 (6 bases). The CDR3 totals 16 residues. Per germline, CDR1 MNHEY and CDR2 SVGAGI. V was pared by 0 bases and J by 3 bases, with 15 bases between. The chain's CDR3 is CASSYSRWGVLYEQYF. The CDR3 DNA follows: TGTGCCAGCAGTTACTCGAGGTGGGGGGTTCTCTACGAGCAGTACTTC.

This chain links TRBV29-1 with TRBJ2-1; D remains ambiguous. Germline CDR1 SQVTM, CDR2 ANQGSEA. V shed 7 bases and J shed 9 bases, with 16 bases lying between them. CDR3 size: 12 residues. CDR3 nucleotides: TGCAGCGCGCGCCCAGGTGCGACTGAGCAGTTCTTC. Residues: CSARPGATEQFF.

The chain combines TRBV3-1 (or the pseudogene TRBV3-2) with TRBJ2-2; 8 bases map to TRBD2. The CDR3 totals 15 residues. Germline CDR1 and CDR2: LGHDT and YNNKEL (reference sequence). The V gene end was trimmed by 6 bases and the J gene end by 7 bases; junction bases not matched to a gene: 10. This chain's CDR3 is CASSASSGKFGELFF. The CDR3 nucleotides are TGTGCCAGCAGTGCCAGTAGCGGGAAATTCGGGGAGCTGTTTTTT.

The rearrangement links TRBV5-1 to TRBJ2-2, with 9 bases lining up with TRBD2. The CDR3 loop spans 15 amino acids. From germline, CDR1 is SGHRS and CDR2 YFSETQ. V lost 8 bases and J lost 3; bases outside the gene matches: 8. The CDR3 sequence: CASKLSGSYTGELFF. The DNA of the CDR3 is TGCGCCAGTAAACTTAGCGGGAGTTACACCGGGGAGCTGTTTTTT.